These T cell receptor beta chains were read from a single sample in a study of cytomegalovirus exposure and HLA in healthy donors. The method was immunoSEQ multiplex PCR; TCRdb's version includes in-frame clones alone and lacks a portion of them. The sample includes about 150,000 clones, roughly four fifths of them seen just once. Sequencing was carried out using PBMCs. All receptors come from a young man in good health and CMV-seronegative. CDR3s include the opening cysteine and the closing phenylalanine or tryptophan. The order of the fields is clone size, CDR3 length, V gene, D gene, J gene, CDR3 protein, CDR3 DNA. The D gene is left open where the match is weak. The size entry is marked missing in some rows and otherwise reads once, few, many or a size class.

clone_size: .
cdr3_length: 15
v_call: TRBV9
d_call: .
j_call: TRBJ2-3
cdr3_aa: CASSVEAESTDTQYF
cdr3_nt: TGTGCCAGCAGCGTAGAGGCGGAGAGCACAGATACGCAGTATTTT

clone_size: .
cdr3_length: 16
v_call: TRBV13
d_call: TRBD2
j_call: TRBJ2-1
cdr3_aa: CASSRRPSGRGDEQFF
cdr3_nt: TGTGCCAGCAGTCGCCGGCCTAGCGGGAGGGGCGATGAGCAGTTCTTC

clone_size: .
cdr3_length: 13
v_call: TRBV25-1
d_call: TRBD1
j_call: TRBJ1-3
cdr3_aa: CASSTGVGNTIYF
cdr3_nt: TGTGCCAGCAGTACAGGGGTGGGAAACACCATATATTTT

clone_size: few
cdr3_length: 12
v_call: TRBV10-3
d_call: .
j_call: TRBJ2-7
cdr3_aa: CAISGGEYEQYF
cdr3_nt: TGTGCCATCAGTGGGGGAGAGTACGAGCAGTACTTC

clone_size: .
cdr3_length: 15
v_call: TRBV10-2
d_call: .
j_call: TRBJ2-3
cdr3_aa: CASSELAALTDTQYF
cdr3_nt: TGCGCCAGCAGTGAGCTAGCAGCACTCACAGATACGCAGTATTTT

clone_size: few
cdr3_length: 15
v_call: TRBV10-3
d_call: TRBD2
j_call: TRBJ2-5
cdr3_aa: CASSELAGGGETQYF
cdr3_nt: TGTGCCAGCAGTGAGCTAGCGGGAGGAGGGGAGACCCAGTACTTC

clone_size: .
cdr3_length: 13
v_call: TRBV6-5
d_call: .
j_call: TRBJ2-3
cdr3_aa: CASSPRGTDTQYF
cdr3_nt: TGTGCCAGCAGTCCCCGGGGCACAGATACGCAGTATTTT

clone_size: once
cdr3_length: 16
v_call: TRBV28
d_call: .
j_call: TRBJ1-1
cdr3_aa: CASSLLGGRKNTEAFF
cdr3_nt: TGTGCCAGCAGCTTGCTGGGGGGGAGAAAGAACACTGAAGCTTTCTTT

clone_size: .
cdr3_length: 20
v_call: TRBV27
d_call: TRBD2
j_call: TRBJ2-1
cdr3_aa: CASRNVLGHPGTSGNNEQFF
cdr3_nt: TGTGCCAGCAGAAACGTTTTGGGACACCCAGGGACTAGCGGAAACAATGAGCAGTTCTTC

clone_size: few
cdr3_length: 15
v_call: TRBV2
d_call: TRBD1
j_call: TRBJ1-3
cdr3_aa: CASSDDRALENTIYF
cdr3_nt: TGTGCCAGCAGTGACGACAGGGCCCTGGAAAACACCATATATTTT

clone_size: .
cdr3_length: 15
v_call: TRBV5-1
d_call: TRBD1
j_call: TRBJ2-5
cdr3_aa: CASSLVTGERETQYF
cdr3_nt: TGCGCCAGCAGCTTGGTAACAGGGGAGCGAGAGACCCAGTACTTC

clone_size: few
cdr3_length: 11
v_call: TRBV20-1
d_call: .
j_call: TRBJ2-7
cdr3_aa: CSARGTYEQYF
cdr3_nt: TGCAGTGCGCGGGGAACCTACGAGCAGTACTTC

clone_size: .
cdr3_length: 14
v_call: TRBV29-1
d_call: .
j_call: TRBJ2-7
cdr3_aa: CSVELGAGTYEQYF
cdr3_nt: TGCAGCGTTGAACTGGGTGCAGGGACCTACGAGCAGTACTTC

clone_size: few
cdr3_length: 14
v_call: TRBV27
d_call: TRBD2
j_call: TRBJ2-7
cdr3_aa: CASSLGRESNEQYF
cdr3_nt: TGTGCCAGCAGTTTAGGGCGGGAGTCCAACGAGCAGTACTTC

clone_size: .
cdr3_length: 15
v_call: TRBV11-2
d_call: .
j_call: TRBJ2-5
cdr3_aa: CASSHSGLVGETQYF
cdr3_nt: TGTGCCAGCAGCCACTCGGGTTTAGTTGGGGAGACCCAGTACTTC

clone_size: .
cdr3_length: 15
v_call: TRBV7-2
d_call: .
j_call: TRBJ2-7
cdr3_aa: CASSWGVRREYEQYF
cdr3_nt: TGTGCCAGCAGCTGGGGGGTCCGACGGGAGTACGAGCAGTACTTC

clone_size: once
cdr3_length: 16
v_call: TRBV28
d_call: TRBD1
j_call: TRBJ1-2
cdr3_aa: CASSSALGTGEGGYTF
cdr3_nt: TGTGCCAGCAGTTCCGCCCTAGGGACAGGGGAAGGTGGCTACACCTTC

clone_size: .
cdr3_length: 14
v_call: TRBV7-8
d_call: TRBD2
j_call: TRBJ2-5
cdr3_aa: CASSPGGPKETQYF
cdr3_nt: TGTGCCAGCAGCCCGGGAGGACCTAAAGAGACCCAGTACTTC

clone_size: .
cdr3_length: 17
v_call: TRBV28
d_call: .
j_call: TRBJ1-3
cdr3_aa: CASSPQILPGAGNTIYF
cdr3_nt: TGTGCCAGCAGTCCTCAAATACTACCAGGGGCAGGAAACACCATATATTTT

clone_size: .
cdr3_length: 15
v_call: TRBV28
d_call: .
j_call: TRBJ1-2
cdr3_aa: CASIPGTGWHYGYTF
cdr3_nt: TGTGCCAGCATCCCCGGCACAGGGTGGCACTATGGCTACACCTTC

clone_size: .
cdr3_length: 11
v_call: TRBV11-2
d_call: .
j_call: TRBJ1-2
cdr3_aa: CASSRRNGYTF
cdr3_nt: TGTGCCAGCAGCCGGAGGAATGGCTACACCTTC

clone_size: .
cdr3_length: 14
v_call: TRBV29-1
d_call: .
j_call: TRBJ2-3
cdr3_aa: CSTLDYSSTDTQYF
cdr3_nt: TGCAGCACACTGGACTACTCTAGCACAGATACGCAGTATTTT

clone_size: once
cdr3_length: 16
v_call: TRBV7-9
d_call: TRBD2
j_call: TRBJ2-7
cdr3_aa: CASSSGLAGRIDEQYF
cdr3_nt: TGTGCCAGCAGCTCCGGACTAGCGGGACGGATTGACGAGCAGTACTTC

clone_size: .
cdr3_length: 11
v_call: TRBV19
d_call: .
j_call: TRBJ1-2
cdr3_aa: CASGLIYGYTF
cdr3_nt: TGTGCCAGTGGGCTTATCTATGGCTACACCTTC

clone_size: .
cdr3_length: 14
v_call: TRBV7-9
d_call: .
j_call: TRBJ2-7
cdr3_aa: CASSHALGSPEQYF
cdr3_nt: TGTGCCAGCAGCCATGCCCTAGGGAGCCCCGAGCAGTACTTC

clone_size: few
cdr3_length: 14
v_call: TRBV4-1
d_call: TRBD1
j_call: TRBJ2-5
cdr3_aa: CASSPTGSQETQYF
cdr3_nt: TGCGCCAGCAGCCCGACAGGGTCCCAAGAGACCCAGTACTTC

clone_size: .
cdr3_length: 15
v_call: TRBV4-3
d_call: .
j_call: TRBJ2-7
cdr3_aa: CASSQEDSHSYEQYF
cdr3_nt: TGCGCCAGCAGCCAAGAAGACAGCCACTCCTACGAGCAGTACTTC

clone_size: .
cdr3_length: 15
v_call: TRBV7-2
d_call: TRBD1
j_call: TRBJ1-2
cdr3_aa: CASSSFQGAKGGYTF
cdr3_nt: TGTGCCAGCAGCTCTTTTCAGGGGGCAAAGGGTGGCTACACCTTC

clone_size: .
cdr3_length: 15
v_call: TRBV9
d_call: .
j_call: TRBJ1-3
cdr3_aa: CASTPRSFSGNTIYF
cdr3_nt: TGTGCCAGCACCCCTAGAAGCTTCTCTGGAAACACCATATATTTT

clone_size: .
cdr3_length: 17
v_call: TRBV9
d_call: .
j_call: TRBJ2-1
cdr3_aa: CASSSQGAGVGGNEQFF
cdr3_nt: TGTGCCAGCAGCTCTCAGGGGGCGGGAGTGGGAGGAAATGAGCAGTTCTTC

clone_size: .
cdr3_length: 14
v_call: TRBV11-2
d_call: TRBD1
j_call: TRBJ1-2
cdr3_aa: CASSLNQGAGGYTF
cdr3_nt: TGTGCCAGCAGCTTAAATCAGGGGGCGGGAGGCTACACCTTC

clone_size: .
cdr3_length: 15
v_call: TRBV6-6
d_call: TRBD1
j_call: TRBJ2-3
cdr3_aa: CASSPGTGAPDTQYF
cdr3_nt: TGTGCCAGCAGTCCCGGGACAGGGGCACCAGATACGCAGTATTTT

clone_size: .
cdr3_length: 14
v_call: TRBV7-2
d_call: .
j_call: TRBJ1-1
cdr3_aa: CASSLGRVRAEAFF
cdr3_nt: TGTGCCAGCAGCTTAGGAAGGGTGAGGGCTGAAGCTTTCTTT